The 9 T cell receptor beta chains listed next were all sequenced from one sample in a study of blood T cell repertoires in COVID-19. Sequencing used immunoSEQ multiplex PCR; TCRdb keeps in-frame clones, though not all of them. Of around 81,000 clones listed, around 85% are singletons. Sample: peripheral blood. Receptors originate from a man aged 45-65 years with acute or convalescent COVID-19.

The chain is built from TRBV6-2 or TRBV6-3 and TRBJ1-2; TRBD1 matches at 9 bases. The CDR3 extends over 13 amino acids. Trimming at V came to 6 bases and at J to 5 bases, leaving 4 bases not matched to a gene. CDR1 and CDR2 (germline): MNHEY, SVGEGT. The CDR3 region has the DNA TGTGCCAGCAGCGTGGGGACAGGGTATGGCTACACCTTC. Encoded protein: CASSVGTGYGYTF.

The chain has TRBV19 and TRBJ1-2, with TRBD1 as a possible D gene (6 bases). The V end was cut by 0 bases, the J end by 5 bases, with 16 bases between. The CDR3 runs 16 residues. Looked up from germline, CDR1 is LNHDA and CDR2 is SQIVND (reference sequence). CDR3 protein: CASSIDGLGAPYGYTF. CDR3 nucleotides: TGTGCCAGTAGTATAGATGGTCTGGGGGCTCCTTATGGCTACACCTTC.

As concerns this clone: Other DNA sequences in the same sample also yield this CDR3. The V call is TRBV28, the J call TRBJ2-5; D might be TRBD1 (6 bases). Germline V gene data show CDR1 as MDHEN and CDR2 as SYDVKM. With 4 bases removed from V and 2 bases from J, the gap between germline ends came to 8 bases. The CDR3 length is 13 residues. CDR3 bases: TGTGCCAGCAGTTCCGGACAGCAAGAGACCCAGTACTTC. Its translation: CASSSGQQETQYF.

The sample holds one count of this clone. This rearrangement joins TRBV7-8 to TRBJ1-2; a weak D match, TRBD1 (5 bases). CDR1 SGHVS and CDR2 FQNEAQ come from the germline V gene. The CDR3 length is 17 residues. The V end was cut by 3 bases, the J end by 3 bases, with 20 bases between. CDR3 coding DNA: TGTGCCAGCAGCTTCCTGGGGGGGGGAGCCCAGCACTATGGCTACACCTTC. Protein: CASSFLGGGAQHYGYTF.

The chain is built from TRBV6-5 and TRBJ2-1; 8 positions match TRBD2. The CDR3 contains 15 residues. Germline V gene data show CDR1 as MNHEY and CDR2 as SVGAGI. Trimming took 4 bases from V and 1 from J; bases not matched to a gene: 3. CDR3 DNA: TGTGCCAGCAGTTCCCGGGGGGGGTCCTACAATGAGCAGTTCTTC. Its translation is CASSSRGGSYNEQFF.

The chain is built from TRBV7-9 and TRBJ1-2, with D possibly TRBD1 on 5 matching bases. V gave up 0 bases and J gave up 4 bases, with 9 bases separating them. The CDR3 consists of 14 residues. CDR1 is SEHNR and CDR2 is FQNEAQ in the germline V gene (reference sequence). CDR3 residues: CASSLAQGGYGYTF. The CDR3, as DNA: TGTGCCAGCAGCTTAGCTCAGGGAGGCTATGGCTACACCTTC.

The V call is TRBV6-1, the J call TRBJ2-2, with TRBD1 as a possible D gene (5 bases). This CDR3 spans 15 amino acids. Germline V gene sequence: CDR1 MNHNS, CDR2 SASEGT. The germline V and J ends were trimmed by 0 bases and 3 bases, with 8 bases remaining between them. CDR3 DNA sequence: TGTGCCAGCAGTGAAGCGTCAGGGTACACCGGGGAGCTGTTTTTT. This sequence encodes CASSEASGYTGELFF.

This chain links TRBV18 with TRBJ2-3; tentatively, D is TRBD2 (5 bases). Per the germline V gene, CDR1 is KGHSH and CDR2 is LQKENI. V was pared by 3 bases and J by 5 bases, with 18 bases between. CDR3 length: 16 residues. The CDR3 coding sequence is TGTGCCAGCTCACCTATCGGGTCAAACGGGGAAGATACGCAGTATTTT. As protein: CASSPIGSNGEDTQYF.

To note about this clone: The same CDR3 arises from other DNA sequences in this sample as well. J is TRBJ2-7 and V is TRBV29-1; 11 bases fit TRBD2. The CDR3 has 14 amino acids. Losses at the gene ends were 3 bases for V and 0 bases for J; bases not matched to a gene: 1. Per germline, CDR1 SQVTM and CDR2 ANQGSEA. In DNA form, the CDR3 reads TGCAGCGTTGAGGGGACTAGCGGCTCCTACGAGCAGTACTTC. Translated: CSVEGTSGSYEQYF.